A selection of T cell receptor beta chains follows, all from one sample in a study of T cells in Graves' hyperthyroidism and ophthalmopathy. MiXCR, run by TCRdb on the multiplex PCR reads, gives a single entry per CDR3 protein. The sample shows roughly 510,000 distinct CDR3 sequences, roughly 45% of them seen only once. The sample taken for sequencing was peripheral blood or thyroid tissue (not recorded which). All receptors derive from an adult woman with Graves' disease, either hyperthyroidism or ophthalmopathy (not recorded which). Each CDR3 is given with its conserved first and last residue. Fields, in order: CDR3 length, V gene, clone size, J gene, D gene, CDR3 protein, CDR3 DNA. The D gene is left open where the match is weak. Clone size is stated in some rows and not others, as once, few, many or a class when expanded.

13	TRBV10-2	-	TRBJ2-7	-	CASRPTATYEQYF	TGCGCCAGCAGGCCGACAGCGACGTACGAGCAGTACTTC
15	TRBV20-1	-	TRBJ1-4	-	CSAPGQTRNNEKLFF	TGCAGTGCACCAGGACAGACGCGGAATAATGAAAAACTGTTTTTT
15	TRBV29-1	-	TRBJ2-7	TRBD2	CSVRTSGMRSYEQYF	TGCAGCGTTAGGACTAGCGGGATGAGGTCCTACGAGCAGTACTTC
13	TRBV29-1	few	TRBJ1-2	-	CSAEGGLNYGYTF	TGCAGCGCCGAAGGAGGGCTCAACTATGGCTACACCTTC
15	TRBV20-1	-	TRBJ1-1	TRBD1	CSARGVGRDRVEAFF	TGCAGTGCTAGAGGCGTGGGCCGGGACAGGGTTGAAGCTTTCTTT
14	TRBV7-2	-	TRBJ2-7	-	CASSLESGGDEQYF	TGTGCCAGCAGCTTAGAATCTGGGGGCGACGAGCAGTACTTC
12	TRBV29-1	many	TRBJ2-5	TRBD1	CSADRGRETQYF	TGTTCGGCGGACAGGGGGCGAGAGACCCAGTACTTC
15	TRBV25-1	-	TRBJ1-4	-	CASSEVSVSNEKLFF	TGTGCCAGCAGTGAAGTATCAGTTTCTAATGAAAAACTGTTTTTT
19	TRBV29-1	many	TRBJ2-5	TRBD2	CSVDLGTSGRALVVETQYF	TGCAGCGTTGACCTGGGGACTAGCGGGAGGGCTTTGGTTGTGGAGACCCAGTACTTC
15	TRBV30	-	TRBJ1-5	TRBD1	CASSARTGVNQPQHF	TGTGCCAGTAGTGCACGGACAGGGGTCAATCAGCCCCAGCATTTT
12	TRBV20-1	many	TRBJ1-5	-	CSASHSNQPQHF	TGCAGTGCTAGTCACAGCAATCAGCCCCAGCATTTT
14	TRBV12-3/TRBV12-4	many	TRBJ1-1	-	CASRYRFPNTEAFF	TGTGCCAGCAGATACAGGTTCCCGAACACTGAAGCTTTCTTT
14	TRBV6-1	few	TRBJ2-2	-	CASSEGQDTGELFF	TGTGCCAGCAGTGAAGGGCAGGACACCGGGGAGCTGTTTTTT
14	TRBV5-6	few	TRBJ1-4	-	CASSPGSGWEKLFF	TGTGCCAGCAGCCCAGGGAGTGGATGGGAAAAACTGTTTTTT
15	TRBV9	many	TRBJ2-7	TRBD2	CASSEASGDYYEQYF	TGTGCCAGCAGCGAGGCTAGCGGAGACTACTACGAGCAGTACTTC
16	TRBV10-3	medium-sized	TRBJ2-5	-	CATRIGVDVGQETQYF	TGTGCCACAAGGATAGGGGTTGACGTTGGCCAAGAGACCCAGTACTTC
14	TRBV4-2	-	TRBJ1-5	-	CASSQEIPGQPQHF	TGTGCCAGCAGCCAAGAAATCCCGGGCCAGCCCCAGCATTTT
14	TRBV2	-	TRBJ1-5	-	CASRKKGENQPQHF	TGTGCCAGCAGAAAAAAAGGGGAAAATCAGCCCCAGCATTTT
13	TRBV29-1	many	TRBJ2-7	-	CSVESGSSYEQYF	TGCAGCGTTGAGTCAGGGAGCTCCTACGAGCAGTACTTC
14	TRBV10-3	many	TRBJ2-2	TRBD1	CAIKGARDTGELFF	TGTGCCATCAAGGGGGCGCGGGACACCGGGGAGCTGTTTTTT
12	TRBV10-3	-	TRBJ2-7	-	CAISGTSYEQYF	TGTGCCATCAGTGGGACAAGCTACGAGCAGTACTTC